This T cell receptor (beta chain) stems from a study of technical replicates of blood from a few donors. This CDR3 is 15 amino acids long. Trimming at V came to 4 bases and at J to 5 bases, leaving 7 bases not matched to a gene. CDR1 is SNHLY and CDR2 is FYNNEI in the germline V gene. Some clones are missing from TCRdb's copy, which holds only in-frame ones; the method was immunoSEQ multiplex PCR. The repertoire holds about 75,000 clones, with around 97% as singletons. Sequencing was done on a sample of T cells isolated from PBMCs. This clonotype originated in a human donor in good health. This chain connects TRBV2 to TRBJ2-3, with TRBD2 identical over 9 bases. CDR3 loop: CASSGGGANGDTQYF. CDR3 nucleotides: TGTGCCAGCAGTGGCGGGGGGGCCAATGGAGATACGCAGTATTTT.